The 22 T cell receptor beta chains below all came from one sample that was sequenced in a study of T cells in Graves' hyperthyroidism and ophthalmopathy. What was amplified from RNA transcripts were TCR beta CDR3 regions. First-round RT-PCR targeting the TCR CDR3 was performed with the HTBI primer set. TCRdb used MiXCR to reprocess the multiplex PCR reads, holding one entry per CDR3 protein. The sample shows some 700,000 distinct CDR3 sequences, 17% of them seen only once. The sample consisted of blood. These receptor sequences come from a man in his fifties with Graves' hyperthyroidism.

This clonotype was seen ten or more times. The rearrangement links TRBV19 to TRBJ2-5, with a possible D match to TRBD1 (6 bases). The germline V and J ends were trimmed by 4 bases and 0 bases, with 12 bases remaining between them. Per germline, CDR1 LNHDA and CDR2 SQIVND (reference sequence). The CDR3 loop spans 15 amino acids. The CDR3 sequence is CASSNTGTNQETQYF. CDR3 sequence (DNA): TGTGCCAGTAGTAATACTGGGACAAACCAAGAGACCCAGTACTTC.

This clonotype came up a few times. As DNA, the CDR3 is TGTGCCAGCAGCAGTATAGCGGGAGCTGAGACCCAGTACTTC. Its protein is CASSSIAGAETQYF. The chain has TRBV28 and TRBJ2-5; 9 bases fit TRBD2. CDR3 size: 14 residues. Germline lookup yields CDR1 MDHEN and CDR2 SYDVKM. Trimming removed 6 bases from V and 5 bases from J; junction bases left unmatched: 7.

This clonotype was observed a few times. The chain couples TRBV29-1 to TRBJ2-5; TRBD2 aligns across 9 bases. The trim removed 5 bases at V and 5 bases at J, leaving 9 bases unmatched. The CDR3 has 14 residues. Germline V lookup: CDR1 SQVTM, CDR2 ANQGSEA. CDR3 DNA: TGCAGCGTTAAGACTAGCGGTTTCGGGGAGACCCAGTACTTC. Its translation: CSVKTSGFGETQYF.

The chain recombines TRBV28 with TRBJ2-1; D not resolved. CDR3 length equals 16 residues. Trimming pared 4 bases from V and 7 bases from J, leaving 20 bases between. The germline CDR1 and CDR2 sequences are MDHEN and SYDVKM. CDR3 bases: TGTGCCAGCAGTTCCGCGACAAGGTGGGGTTCGAATGAGCAGTTCTTC. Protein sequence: CASSSATRWGSNEQFF.

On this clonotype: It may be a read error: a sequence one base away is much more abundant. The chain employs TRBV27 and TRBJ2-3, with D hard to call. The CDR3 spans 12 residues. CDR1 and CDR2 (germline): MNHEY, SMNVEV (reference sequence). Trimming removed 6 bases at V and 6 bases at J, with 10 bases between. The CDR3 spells CASRAFRDTQYF. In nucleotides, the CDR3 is TGTGCCAGCAGAGCCTTCCGGGATACGCAGTATTTT.

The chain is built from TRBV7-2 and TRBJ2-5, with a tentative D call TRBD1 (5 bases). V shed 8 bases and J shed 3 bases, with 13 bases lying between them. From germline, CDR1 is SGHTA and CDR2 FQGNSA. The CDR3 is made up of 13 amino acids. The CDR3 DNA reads TGTGCCAGCGCAAAGACAGTAGAAGAGACCCAGTACTTC. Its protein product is CASAKTVEETQYF.

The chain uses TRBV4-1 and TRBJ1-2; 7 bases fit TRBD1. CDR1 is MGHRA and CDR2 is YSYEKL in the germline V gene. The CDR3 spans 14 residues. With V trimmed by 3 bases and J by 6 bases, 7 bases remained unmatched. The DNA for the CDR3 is TGCGCCAGCAGCCAGGCTACAGGGGTGAATGGCTACACCTTC. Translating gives CASSQATGVNGYTF.

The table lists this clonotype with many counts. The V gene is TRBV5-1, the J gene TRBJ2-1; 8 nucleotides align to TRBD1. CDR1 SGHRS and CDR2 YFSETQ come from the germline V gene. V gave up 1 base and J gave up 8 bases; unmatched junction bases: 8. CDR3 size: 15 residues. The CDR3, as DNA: TGCGCCAGCAGCTTGCTTGGACAGGGATACGATGAGCAGTTCTTC. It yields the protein CASSLLGQGYDEQFF.

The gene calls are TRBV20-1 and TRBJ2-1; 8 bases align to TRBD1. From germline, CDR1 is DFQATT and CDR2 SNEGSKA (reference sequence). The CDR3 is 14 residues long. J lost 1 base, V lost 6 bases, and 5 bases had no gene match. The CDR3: CSARQGLSYNEQFF. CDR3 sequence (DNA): TGCAGTGCCCGACAGGGGCTTTCCTACAATGAGCAGTTCTTC.

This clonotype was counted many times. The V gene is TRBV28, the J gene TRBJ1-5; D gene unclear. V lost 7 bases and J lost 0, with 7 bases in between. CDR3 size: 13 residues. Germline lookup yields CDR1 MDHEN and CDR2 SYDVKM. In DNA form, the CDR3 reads TGTGCCAGCACAGTAGATAGCAATCAGCCCCAGCATTTT. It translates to CASTVDSNQPQHF.

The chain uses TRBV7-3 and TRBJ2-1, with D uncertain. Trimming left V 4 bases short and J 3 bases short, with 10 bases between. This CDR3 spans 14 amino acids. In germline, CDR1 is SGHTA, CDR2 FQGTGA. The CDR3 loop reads CASSSPPSYNEQFF. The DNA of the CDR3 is TGTGCCAGCAGCTCCCCTCCTAGCTACAATGAGCAGTTCTTC.

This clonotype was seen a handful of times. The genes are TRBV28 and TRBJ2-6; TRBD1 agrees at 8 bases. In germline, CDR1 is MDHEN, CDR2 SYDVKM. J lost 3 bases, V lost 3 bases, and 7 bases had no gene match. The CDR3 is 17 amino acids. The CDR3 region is CASSLFAGGSGANVLTF. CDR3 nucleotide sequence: TGTGCCAGCAGTTTGTTTGCAGGGGGCAGTGGGGCCAACGTCCTGACTTTC.

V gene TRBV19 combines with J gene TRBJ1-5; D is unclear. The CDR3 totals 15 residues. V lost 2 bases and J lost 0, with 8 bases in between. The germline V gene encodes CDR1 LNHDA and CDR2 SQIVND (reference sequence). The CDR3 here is CASSIQRNSNQPQHF. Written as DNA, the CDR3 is TGTGCCAGTAGTATACAACGAAATAGCAATCAGCCCCAGCATTTT.

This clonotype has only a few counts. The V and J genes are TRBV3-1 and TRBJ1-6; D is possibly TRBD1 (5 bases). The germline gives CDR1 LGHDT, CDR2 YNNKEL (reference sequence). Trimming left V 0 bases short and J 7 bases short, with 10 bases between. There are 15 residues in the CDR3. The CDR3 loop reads CASSQDGWGNSPLHF. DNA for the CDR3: TGTGCCAGCAGCCAAGACGGGTGGGGGAATTCACCCCTCCACTTT.

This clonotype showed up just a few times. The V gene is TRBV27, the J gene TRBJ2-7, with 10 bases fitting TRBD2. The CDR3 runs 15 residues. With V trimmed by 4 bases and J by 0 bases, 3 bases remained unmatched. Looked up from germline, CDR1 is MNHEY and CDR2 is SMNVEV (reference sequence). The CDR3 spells CASSWPSGSSYEQYF. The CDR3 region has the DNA TGTGCCAGCAGTTGGCCTAGCGGGAGCTCCTACGAGCAGTACTTC.

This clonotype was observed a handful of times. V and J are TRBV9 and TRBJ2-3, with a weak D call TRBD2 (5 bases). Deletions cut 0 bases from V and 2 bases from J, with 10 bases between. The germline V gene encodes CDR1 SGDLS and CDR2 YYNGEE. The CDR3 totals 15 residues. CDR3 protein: CASSVATTTTDTQYF. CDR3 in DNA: TGTGCCAGCAGCGTAGCTACGACTACCACAGATACGCAGTATTTT.

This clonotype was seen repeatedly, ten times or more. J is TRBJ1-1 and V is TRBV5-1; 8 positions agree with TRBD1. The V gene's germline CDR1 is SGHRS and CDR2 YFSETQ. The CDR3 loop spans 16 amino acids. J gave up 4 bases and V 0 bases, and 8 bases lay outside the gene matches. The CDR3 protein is CASSLEAGTGITEAFF. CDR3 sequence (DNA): TGCGCCAGCAGCTTGGAAGCCGGGACAGGTATCACTGAAGCTTTCTTT. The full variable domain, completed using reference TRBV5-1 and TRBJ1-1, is KAGVTQTPRYLIKTRGQQVTLSCSPISGHRSVSWYQQTPGQGLQFLFEYFSETQRNKGNFPGRFSGRQFSNSRSEMNVSTLELGDSALYLCASSLEAGTGITEAFFGQGTRLTVV.

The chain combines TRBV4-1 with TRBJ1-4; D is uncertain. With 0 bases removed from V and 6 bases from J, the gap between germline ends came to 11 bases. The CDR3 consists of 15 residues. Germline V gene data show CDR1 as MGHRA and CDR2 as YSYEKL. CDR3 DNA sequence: TGCGCCAGCAGCCAAGAGGGCAGGATTTATGAAAAACTGTTTTTT. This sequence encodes CASSQEGRIYEKLFF.

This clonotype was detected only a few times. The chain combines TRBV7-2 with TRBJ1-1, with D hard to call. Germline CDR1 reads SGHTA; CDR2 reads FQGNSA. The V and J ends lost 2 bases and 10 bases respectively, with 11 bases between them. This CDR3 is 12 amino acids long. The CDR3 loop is CASSLLAFAAFF. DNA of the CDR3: TGTGCCAGCAGCTTATTGGCCTTCGCAGCTTTCTTT.

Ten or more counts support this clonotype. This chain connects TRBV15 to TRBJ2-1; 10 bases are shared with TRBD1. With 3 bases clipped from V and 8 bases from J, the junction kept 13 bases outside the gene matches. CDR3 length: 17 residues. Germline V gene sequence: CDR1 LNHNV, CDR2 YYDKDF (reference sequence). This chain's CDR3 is CATSSPISGTGEDEQFF. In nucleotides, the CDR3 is TGTGCCACCAGCAGCCCGATCTCCGGGACAGGGGAAGATGAGCAGTTCTTC.

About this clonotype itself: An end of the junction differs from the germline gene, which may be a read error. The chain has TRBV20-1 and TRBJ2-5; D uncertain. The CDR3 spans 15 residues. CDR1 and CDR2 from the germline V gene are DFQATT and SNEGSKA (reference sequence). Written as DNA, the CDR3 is TGCAGTGCTCTCTTACTGCTACCGTACCAAGAGGCCCAGTACTTC. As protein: CSALLLLPYQEAQYF.

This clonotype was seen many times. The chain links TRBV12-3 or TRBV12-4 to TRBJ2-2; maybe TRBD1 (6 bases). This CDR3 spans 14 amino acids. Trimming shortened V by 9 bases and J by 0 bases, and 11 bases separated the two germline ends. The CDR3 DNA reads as TGTGCCAGTAAGACAGGAACGAACACCGGGGAGCTGTTTTTT. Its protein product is CASKTGTNTGELFF.